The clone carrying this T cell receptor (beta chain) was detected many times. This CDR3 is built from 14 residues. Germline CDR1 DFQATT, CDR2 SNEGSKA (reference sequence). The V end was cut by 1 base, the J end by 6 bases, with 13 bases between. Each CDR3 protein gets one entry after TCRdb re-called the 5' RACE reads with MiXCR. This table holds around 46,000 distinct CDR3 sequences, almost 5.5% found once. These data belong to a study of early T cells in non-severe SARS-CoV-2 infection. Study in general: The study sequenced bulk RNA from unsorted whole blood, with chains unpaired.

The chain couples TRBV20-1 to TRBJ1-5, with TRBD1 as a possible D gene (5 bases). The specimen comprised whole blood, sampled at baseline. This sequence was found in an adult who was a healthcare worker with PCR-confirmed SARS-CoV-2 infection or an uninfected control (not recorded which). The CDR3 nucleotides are TGCAGTGCTAGAGGAGCCAGGGAGACTCAGCCCCAGCATTTT. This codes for CSARGARETQPQHF.